This TCR beta chain was identified during a study of blood T cell repertoires in COVID-19. At the level of the study: There were acute and convalescent COVID-19 samples, and they came from the United States, Italy and Spain. The cDNA or gDNA used as material had been derived from T cells, B-cell-depleted T cells, or PBMCs.

This clone was found a few times. Deletions cut 6 bases from V and 2 bases from J, with 7 bases between. This CDR3 spans 11 amino acids. The germline V gene encodes CDR1 GTSNPN and CDR2 SVGIG (reference sequence). Source study methods: Researchers report that nucleated cell counts were estimated from reference gene primer amplification. The table came from immunoSEQ multiplex PCR; TCRdb's copy has only in-frame clones and leaves some out. V, J and clone size reflect that table, while D and trimming were determined from the DNA. The sample includes about 71,000 clones, 85% to 90% seen only once; the top ten take more than 2.5%.

The sequencing sample was made of peripheral blood. This chain joins TRBV30 and TRBJ1-2; D is unclear. This receptor was identified in a man aged 45-65 years with acute or convalescent COVID-19. CDR3 coding DNA: TGTGCCTGTGAAAGCAACTATGGCTACACCTTC. This gives the protein CACESNYGYTF. Filled out from reference TRBV30 and TRBJ1-2, the complete variable domain reads SQTIHQWPATLVQPVGSPLSLECTVEGTSNPNLYWYRQAAGRGLQLLFYSVGIGQISSEVPQNLSASRPQDRQFILSSKKLLLSDSGFYLCACESNYGYTFGSGTRLTVV.